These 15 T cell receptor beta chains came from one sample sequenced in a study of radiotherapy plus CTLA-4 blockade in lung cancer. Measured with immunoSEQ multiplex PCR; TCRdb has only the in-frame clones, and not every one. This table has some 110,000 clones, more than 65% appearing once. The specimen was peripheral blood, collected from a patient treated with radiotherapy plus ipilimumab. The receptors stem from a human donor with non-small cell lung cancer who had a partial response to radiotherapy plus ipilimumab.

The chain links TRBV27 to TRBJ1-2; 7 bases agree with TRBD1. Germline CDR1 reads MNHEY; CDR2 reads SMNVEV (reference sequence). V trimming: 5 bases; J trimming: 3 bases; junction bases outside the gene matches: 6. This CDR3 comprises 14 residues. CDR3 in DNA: TGTGCCAGCAGTCGCCGGGACAGTCACTATGGCTACACCTTC. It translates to CASSRRDSHYGYTF.

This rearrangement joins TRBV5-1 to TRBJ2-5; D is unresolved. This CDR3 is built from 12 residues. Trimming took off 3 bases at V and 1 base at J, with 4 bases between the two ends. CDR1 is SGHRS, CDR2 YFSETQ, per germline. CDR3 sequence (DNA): TGCGCCAGCAGCTCTTCCCAAGAGACCCAGTACTTC. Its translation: CASSSSQETQYF.

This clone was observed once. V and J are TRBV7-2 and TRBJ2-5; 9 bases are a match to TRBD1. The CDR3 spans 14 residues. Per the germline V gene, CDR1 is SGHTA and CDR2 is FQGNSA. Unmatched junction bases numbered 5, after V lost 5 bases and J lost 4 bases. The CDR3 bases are TGTGCCAGCAGCACCACAGGGGGCGCAGAGACCCAGTACTTC. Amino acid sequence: CASSTTGGAETQYF.

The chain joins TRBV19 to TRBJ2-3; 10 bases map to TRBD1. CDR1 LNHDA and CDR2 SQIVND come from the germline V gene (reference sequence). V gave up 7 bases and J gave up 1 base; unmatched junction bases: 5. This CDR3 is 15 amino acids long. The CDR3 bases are TGTGCCAGTATGGACAGGGGGGCAGGCACAGATACGCAGTATTTT. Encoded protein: CASMDRGAGTDTQYF. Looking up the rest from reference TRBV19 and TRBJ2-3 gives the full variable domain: DGGITQSPKYLFRKEGQNVTLSCEQNLNHDAMYWYRQDPGQGLRLIYYSQIVNDFQKGDIAEGYSVSREKKESFPLTVTSAQKNPTAFYLCASMDRGAGTDTQYFGPGTRLTVL.

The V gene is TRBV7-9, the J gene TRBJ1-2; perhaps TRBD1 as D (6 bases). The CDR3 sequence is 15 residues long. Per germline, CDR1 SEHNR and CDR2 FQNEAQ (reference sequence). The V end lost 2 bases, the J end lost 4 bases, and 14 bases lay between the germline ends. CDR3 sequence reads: CASSLLAGAVYGYTF. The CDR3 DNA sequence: TGTGCCAGCAGCTTATTGGCAGGGGCGGTCTATGGCTACACCTTC.

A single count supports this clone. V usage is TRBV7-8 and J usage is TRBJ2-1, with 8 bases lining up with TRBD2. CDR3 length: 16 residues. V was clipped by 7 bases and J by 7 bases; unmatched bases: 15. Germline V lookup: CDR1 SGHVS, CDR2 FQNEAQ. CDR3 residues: CASKLSQGLGGNEQFF. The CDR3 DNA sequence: TGTGCCAGCAAGCTTTCGCAGGGACTAGGTGGTAATGAGCAGTTCTTC.

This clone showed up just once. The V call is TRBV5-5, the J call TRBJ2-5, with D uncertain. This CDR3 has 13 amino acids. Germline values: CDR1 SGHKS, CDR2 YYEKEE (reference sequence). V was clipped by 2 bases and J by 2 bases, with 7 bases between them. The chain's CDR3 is CASSFGQQETQYF. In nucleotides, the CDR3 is TGTGCCAGCAGCTTTGGTCAGCAAGAGACCCAGTACTTC.

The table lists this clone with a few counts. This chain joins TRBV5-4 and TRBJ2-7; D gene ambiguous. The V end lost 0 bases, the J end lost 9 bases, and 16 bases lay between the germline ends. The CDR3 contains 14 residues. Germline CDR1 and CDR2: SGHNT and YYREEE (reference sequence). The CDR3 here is CASSLDLGTVGQYV. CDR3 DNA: TGTGCCAGCAGCTTGGACCTAGGAACCGTGGGGCAGTACGTC.

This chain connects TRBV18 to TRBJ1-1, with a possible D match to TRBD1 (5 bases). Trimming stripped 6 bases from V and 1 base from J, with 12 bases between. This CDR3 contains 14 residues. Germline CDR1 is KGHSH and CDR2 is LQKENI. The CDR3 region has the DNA TGTGCCAGCTCCCGGACAAATCAGAACACTGAAGCTTTCTTT. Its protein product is CASSRTNQNTEAFF.

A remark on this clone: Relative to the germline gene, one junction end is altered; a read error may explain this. CDR3 bases: TGTGCCAGCAGCCTAGCCATCACCGGGGAGCTGTTTTTT. Its protein is CASSLAITGELFF. The chain links TRBV7-2 to TRBJ2-2; perhaps TRBD2 as D (5 bases). The CDR3 runs to 13 residues. CDR1 and CDR2 from the germline V gene are SGHTA and FQGNSA.

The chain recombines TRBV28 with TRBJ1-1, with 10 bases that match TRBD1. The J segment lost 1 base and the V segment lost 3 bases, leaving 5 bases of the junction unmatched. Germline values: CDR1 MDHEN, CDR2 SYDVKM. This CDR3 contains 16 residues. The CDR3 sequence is CASSFGDRGWNTEAFF. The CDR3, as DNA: TGTGCCAGCAGTTTTGGGGACAGGGGCTGGAACACTGAAGCTTTCTTT.

Here the CDR3 reads CASRRGGTNTGELFF. For the CDR3, the DNA is TGTGCCAGCAGACGGGGCGGGACTAACACCGGGGAGCTGTTTTTT. This chain joins TRBV6-4 and TRBJ2-2, with a possible D match to TRBD2 (6 bases). V gave up 6 bases and J gave up 2 bases, with 13 bases separating them. The germline V gene encodes CDR1 MRHNA and CDR2 SNTAGT. This CDR3 comprises 15 residues.

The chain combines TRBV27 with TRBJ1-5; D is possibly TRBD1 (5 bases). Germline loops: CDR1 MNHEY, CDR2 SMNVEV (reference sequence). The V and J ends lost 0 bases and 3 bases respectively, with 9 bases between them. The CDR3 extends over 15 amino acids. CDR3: CASSLSGALNQPQHF. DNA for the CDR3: TGTGCCAGCAGTTTATCAGGGGCTCTCAATCAGCCCCAGCATTTT.

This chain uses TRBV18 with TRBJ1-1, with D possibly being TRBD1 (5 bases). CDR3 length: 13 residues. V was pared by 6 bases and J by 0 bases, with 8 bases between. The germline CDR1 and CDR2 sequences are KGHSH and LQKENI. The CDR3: CASSTDMNTEAFF. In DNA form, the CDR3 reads TGTGCCAGCTCGACAGACATGAACACTGAAGCTTTCTTT. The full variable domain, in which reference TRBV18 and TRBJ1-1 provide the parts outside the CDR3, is NAGVMQNPRHLVRRRGQEARLRCSPMKGHSHVYWYRQLPEEGLKFMVYLQKENIIDESGMPKERFSAEFPKEGPSILRIQQVVRGDSAAYFCASSTDMNTEAFFGQGTRLTVV.

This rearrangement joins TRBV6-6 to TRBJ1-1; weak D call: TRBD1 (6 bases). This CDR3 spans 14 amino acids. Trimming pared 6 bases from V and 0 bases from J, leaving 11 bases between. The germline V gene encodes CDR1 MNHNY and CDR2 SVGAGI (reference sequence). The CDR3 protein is CASRSGQMNTEAFF. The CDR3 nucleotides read TGTGCCAGCAGGTCCGGACAGATGAACACTGAAGCTTTCTTT.